The 8 T cell receptor beta chains listed next were all sequenced from one sample in a study of T-cell memory formation after mild COVID-19. TCRdb reprocessed the 5' RACE reads with MiXCR, giving one entry per CDR3 protein. This table holds around 450,000 distinct CDR3 sequences, over 15% found once. The specimen was PBMCs or a T cell subset sorted from them (not recorded which). The receptor set was obtained from an adult woman who had mild COVID-19 (a few samples of this study predate the infection). Cell type and time point are not known.

This clonotype has ten or more counts. The chain has TRBV5-6 and TRBJ2-7; a weak D match, TRBD2 (6 bases). With 3 bases removed from V and 5 bases from J, the gap between germline ends came to 15 bases. The CDR3 consists of 14 residues. Germline values: CDR1 SGHDT, CDR2 YYEEEE. This CDR3 reads CASSWGDLGHEQYF. Written as DNA, the CDR3 is TGTGCCAGCAGCTGGGGGGACCTCGGCCACGAGCAGTACTTC.

The gene calls are TRBV27 and TRBJ1-6, with D hard to call. Germline assignment: CDR1 MNHEY and CDR2 SMNVEV (reference sequence). Trimming pared 6 bases from V and 7 bases from J, leaving 10 bases between. The CDR3 length is 13 residues. In DNA form, the CDR3 reads TGTGCCAGCAGCGTACTGAACAATTCACCCCTCCACTTT. It is translated as CASSVLNNSPLHF.

The J gene is TRBJ2-7, the V gene TRBV27, with D perhaps matching TRBD1 or TRBD2 (5 bases each). The CDR3 runs to 17 residues. Trimming took off 6 bases at V and 9 bases at J, with 30 bases between the two ends. Germline V lookup: CDR1 MNHEY, CDR2 SMNVEV (reference sequence). The chain's CDR3 is CASSTLGAASQPTGQYF. For the CDR3, the DNA is TGTGCCAGCAGCACCCTCGGGGCGGCATCCCAACCTACGGGGCAGTACTTC.

This clonotype showed up many times. The chain uses TRBV5-6 and TRBJ2-3; D is uncertain. Trimming shortened V by 0 bases and J by 0 bases, and 8 bases separated the two germline ends. Germline loops: CDR1 SGHDT, CDR2 YYEEEE. The CDR3 is made up of 15 amino acids. CDR3 DNA: TGTGCCAGCAGCTTGGGGACGCTTAGCACAGATACGCAGTATTTT. Protein: CASSLGTLSTDTQYF. Complete variable domain (other parts from reference TRBV5-6 and TRBJ2-3): DAGVTQSPTHLIKTRGQQVTLRCSPKSGHDTVSWYQQALGQGPQFIFQYYEEEERQRGNFPDRFSGHQFPNYSSELNVNALLLGDSALYLCASSLGTLSTDTQYFGPGTRLTVL.

J is TRBJ1-2 and V is TRBV12-3 or TRBV12-4, with D perhaps TRBD1 (5 bases). CDR3 length: 11 residues. The V and J ends lost 8 bases and 8 bases respectively, with 12 bases between them. CDR3 protein: CASQEGVGYTF. CDR3 DNA sequence: TGTGCCAGCCAGGAAGGGGTGGGCTACACCTTC.

The CDR3 region is CASSRDAPREQFF. Here the CDR3 DNA reads TGTGCCAGCAGCAGGGACGCTCCGAGGGAGCAGTTCTTC. The chain is built from TRBV6-5 and TRBJ2-1; either TRBD1 or TRBD2 may supply D (5 bases each). V was pared by 6 bases and J by 10 bases, with 16 bases between. The V gene's germline CDR1 is MNHEY and CDR2 SVGAGI. This CDR3 spans 13 amino acids.

V gene TRBV29-1 combines with J gene TRBJ1-2, with 7 bases fitting TRBD1. J gave up 4 bases and V 4 bases, and 9 bases lay outside the gene matches. The germline V gene has CDR1 SQVTM and CDR2 ANQGSEA. The CDR3 is made up of 14 amino acids. The CDR3 DNA is TGCAGCGTTGGGACAGGACAAGATTTCTATGGCTACACCTTC. Its translation is CSVGTGQDFYGYTF.

The chain employs TRBV20-1 and TRBJ2-1; 14 bases agree with TRBD2. Germline CDR1 reads DFQATT; CDR2 reads SNEGSKA (reference sequence). Trimming took 7 bases from V and 5 from J; bases not matched to a gene: 4. CDR3 length equals 14 residues. CDR3 sequence: CSVRTSGRNNEQFF. CDR3 DNA: TGCAGTGTTAGGACTAGCGGGAGGAACAATGAGCAGTTCTTC.